Listed below are T cell receptor beta chains from one sample, sequenced in a study of T-cell reconstitution after alpha-beta-depleted transplantation in children. TCRdb fed the PCR reads into MiXCR, producing one record per CDR3 protein. The table records 250,000 to 400,000 distinct CDR3 sequences, roughly 25% of them present only once. The material sequenced was PBMCs, mostly from graft donor cells, taken 180 days after TCRalphabeta/CD19-depleted stem cell transplant. Every receptor here comes from a male patient between 10 and 17 years old who had a stem cell transplant for acute lymphoblastic leukemia, so the T cells may come from the graft donor. Both conserved end residues are part of each CDR3. Each record gives: J gene, V gene, D gene, clone size, CDR3 protein, CDR3 DNA. A D gene is named only where the DNA matches it firmly. Part of the rows lack a size; the others show once, few, many or a class for expanded clones.

j_call: TRBJ2-5; v_call: TRBV7-9; d_call: TRBD2; clone_size: .; cdr3_aa: CASSLVPAGALQTQYF; cdr3_nt: TGTGCCAGCAGCTTAGTTCCAGCGGGAGCGTTGCAGACCCAGTACTTC
j_call: TRBJ2-1; v_call: TRBV4-1; d_call: TRBD1; clone_size: .; cdr3_aa: CASRETGVYNEQFF; cdr3_nt: TGCGCCAGCAGGGAGACAGGGGTCTACAATGAGCAGTTCTTC
j_call: TRBJ1-4; v_call: TRBV7-9; d_call: .; clone_size: few; cdr3_aa: CASSLEGTSTNEKLFF; cdr3_nt: TGTGCCAGCAGCTTAGAGGGTACTTCAACTAATGAAAAACTGTTTTTT
j_call: TRBJ1-3; v_call: TRBV5-1; d_call: .; clone_size: .; cdr3_aa: CASSLGDTHSGNTIYF; cdr3_nt: TGCGCCAGCAGCCTCGGGGACACCCACTCTGGAAACACCATATATTTT
j_call: TRBJ2-1; v_call: TRBV11-1; d_call: .; clone_size: .; cdr3_aa: CASSYPPFNEQFF; cdr3_nt: TGTGCCAGCAGCTACCCCCCCTTCAATGAGCAGTTCTTC
j_call: TRBJ1-1; v_call: TRBV28; d_call: .; clone_size: few; cdr3_aa: CASKFTLGTEAFF; cdr3_nt: TGTGCCAGCAAGTTCACTCTGGGCACTGAAGCTTTCTTT
j_call: TRBJ1-5; v_call: TRBV18; d_call: .; clone_size: .; cdr3_aa: CASSPGSGNQPQHF; cdr3_nt: TGTGCCAGCTCACCAGGCAGTGGGAATCAGCCCCAGCATTTT
j_call: TRBJ2-7; v_call: TRBV12-3/TRBV12-4; d_call: .; clone_size: .; cdr3_aa: CASSRDILYEQYF; cdr3_nt: TGTGCCAGCAGCCGTGACATACTCTACGAGCAGTACTTC
j_call: TRBJ1-5; v_call: TRBV12-5; d_call: .; clone_size: .; cdr3_aa: CGSGQQGRSNQPQHF; cdr3_nt: TGTGGTAGTGGCCAACAGGGCCGTAGCAATCAGCCCCAGCATTTT
j_call: TRBJ1-6; v_call: TRBV9; d_call: .; clone_size: .; cdr3_aa: CASSGSGSPLHF; cdr3_nt: TGTGCCAGCAGCGGGAGCGGGTCACCCCTCCACTTT
j_call: TRBJ2-7; v_call: TRBV13; d_call: TRBD1; clone_size: few; cdr3_aa: CATTSEGTGGSYEQYF; cdr3_nt: TGTGCCACCACTAGCGAGGGGACAGGGGGTTCCTACGAGCAGTACTTC
j_call: TRBJ2-7; v_call: TRBV5-5; d_call: .; clone_size: .; cdr3_aa: CASTLTDTYEQYF; cdr3_nt: TGTGCCAGCACCTTGACTGATACCTACGAGCAGTACTTC
j_call: TRBJ2-3; v_call: TRBV5-1; d_call: TRBD2; clone_size: .; cdr3_aa: CASSLPSSGRTDTQYF; cdr3_nt: TGCGCCAGCAGCTTGCCCTCTAGCGGGAGGACAGATACGCAGTATTTT
j_call: TRBJ1-1; v_call: TRBV18; d_call: .; clone_size: .; cdr3_aa: CASSQVEGAEAFF; cdr3_nt: TGTGCCAGCTCACAGGTCGAGGGCGCTGAAGCTTTCTTT
j_call: TRBJ1-2; v_call: TRBV6-5; d_call: TRBD1; clone_size: few; cdr3_aa: CASSSQGAKGGYTF; cdr3_nt: TGTGCCAGCAGTTCCCAGGGGGCGAAAGGTGGCTACACCTTC
j_call: TRBJ2-1; v_call: TRBV7-8; d_call: .; clone_size: many; cdr3_aa: CASSLLLSSYNEQFF; cdr3_nt: TGTGCCAGCAGCTTACTTCTGAGCTCCTACAATGAGCAGTTCTTC
j_call: TRBJ1-5; v_call: TRBV7-8; d_call: .; clone_size: .; cdr3_aa: CASSFSRGLGQPQHF; cdr3_nt: TGTGCCAGCAGCTTTTCACGGGGGTTAGGTCAGCCCCAGCATTTT
j_call: TRBJ2-7; v_call: TRBV5-1; d_call: .; clone_size: few; cdr3_aa: CASSLARPLRRYEQYF; cdr3_nt: TGCGCCAGCAGCTTGGCGCGCCCTTTGCGGAGATACGAGCAGTACTTC
j_call: TRBJ2-2; v_call: TRBV4-1; d_call: TRBD2; clone_size: .; cdr3_aa: CASSQVSGRSGELFF; cdr3_nt: TGCGCCAGCAGCCAAGTTAGCGGGAGATCCGGGGAGCTGTTTTTT
j_call: TRBJ2-7; v_call: TRBV11-2; d_call: TRBD2; clone_size: .; cdr3_aa: CASTRTSGSWLDEQYF; cdr3_nt: TGTGCCAGCACCCGGACTAGCGGGAGTTGGCTAGACGAGCAGTACTTC
j_call: TRBJ2-3; v_call: TRBV29-1; d_call: TRBD2; clone_size: .; cdr3_aa: CSGSDRRKRREGGKDTQYF; cdr3_nt: TGCAGCGGCTCCGACCGTCGGAAGCGGCGGGAGGGCGGGAAAGATACGCAGTATTTT
j_call: TRBJ2-7; v_call: TRBV10-2; d_call: TRBD2; clone_size: once; cdr3_aa: CASSVSGRALYEQYF; cdr3_nt: TGCGCCAGCAGCGTAAGCGGGAGGGCCCTCTACGAGCAGTACTTC
j_call: TRBJ2-6; v_call: TRBV15; d_call: .; clone_size: .; cdr3_aa: CATSRGVGVGANVLTF; cdr3_nt: TGTGCCACCAGCAGAGGAGTGGGGGTTGGGGCCAACGTCCTGACTTTC
j_call: TRBJ2-3; v_call: TRBV7-8; d_call: .; clone_size: .; cdr3_aa: CASSLRGIDTQYF; cdr3_nt: TGTGCCAGCAGTTTAAGGGGTATAGATACGCAGTATTTT
j_call: TRBJ2-3; v_call: TRBV29-1; d_call: TRBD1; clone_size: few; cdr3_aa: CSVDKGAQGDTQYF; cdr3_nt: TGCAGCGTTGACAAGGGGGCGCAGGGAGATACGCAGTATTTT
j_call: TRBJ2-5; v_call: TRBV5-1; d_call: TRBD2; clone_size: few; cdr3_aa: CASSWNPTSGRGETQYF; cdr3_nt: TGCGCCAGCAGCTGGAACCCGACTAGCGGGAGGGGGGAGACCCAGTACTTC
j_call: TRBJ2-7; v_call: TRBV20-1; d_call: .; clone_size: .; cdr3_aa: CSAPQGSQTYEQYF; cdr3_nt: TGCAGTGCGCCCCAGGGCTCCCAAACCTACGAGCAGTACTTC
j_call: TRBJ1-1; v_call: TRBV5-1; d_call: TRBD1; clone_size: .; cdr3_aa: CASIGDSRIAFF; cdr3_nt: TGCGCCAGCATCGGGGACAGTCGGATAGCTTTCTTT
j_call: TRBJ2-3; v_call: TRBV7-6; d_call: TRBD2; clone_size: .; cdr3_aa: CASSYSGSSADTQYF; cdr3_nt: TGTGCCAGCAGCTATAGCGGGAGTAGCGCAGATACGCAGTATTTT
j_call: TRBJ2-1; v_call: TRBV12-5; d_call: .; clone_size: few; cdr3_aa: CASQGWVYNEQFF; cdr3_nt: TGTGCTTCCCAGGGGTGGGTTTACAATGAGCAGTTCTTC
j_call: TRBJ2-1; v_call: TRBV6-1; d_call: TRBD2; clone_size: .; cdr3_aa: CASRPLAGVIYNEQFF; cdr3_nt: TGTGCCAGCCGTCCTCTAGCGGGAGTTATTTACAATGAGCAGTTCTTC
j_call: TRBJ2-1; v_call: TRBV11-1; d_call: .; clone_size: .; cdr3_aa: CASSSVSSYNEQFF; cdr3_nt: TGTGCCAGCAGCTCGGTAAGCTCCTACAATGAGCAGTTCTTC
j_call: TRBJ1-2; v_call: TRBV25-1; d_call: .; clone_size: .; cdr3_aa: CASSVPLPWGSNYGYTF; cdr3_nt: TGTGCCAGCAGTGTCCCTCTCCCCTGGGGTTCTAACTATGGCTACACCTTC
j_call: TRBJ2-7; v_call: TRBV14; d_call: .; clone_size: .; cdr3_aa: CASSQDIRDTYEQYF; cdr3_nt: TGTGCCAGCAGCCAAGATATCAGGGATACCTACGAGCAGTACTTC
j_call: TRBJ2-1; v_call: TRBV28; d_call: TRBD2; clone_size: few; cdr3_aa: CASSLRTSGRVLERYNEQFF; cdr3_nt: TGTGCCAGCAGTTTGAGGACTAGCGGGAGGGTCCTCGAGAGGTACAATGAGCAGTTCTTC
j_call: TRBJ1-1; v_call: TRBV7-3; d_call: .; clone_size: .; cdr3_aa: CASRRLGITEAFF; cdr3_nt: TGTGCCAGCAGACGACTGGGGATCACTGAAGCTTTCTTT
j_call: TRBJ2-1; v_call: TRBV5-1; d_call: TRBD2; clone_size: few; cdr3_aa: CASSLALAGGSYNEQFF; cdr3_nt: TGCGCCAGCAGCTTGGCCCTAGCGGGAGGGTCCTACAATGAGCAGTTCTTC
j_call: TRBJ2-2; v_call: TRBV7-3; d_call: .; clone_size: .; cdr3_aa: CASSLLVGGELFF; cdr3_nt: TGTGCCAGCAGCCTATTAGTGGGCGGGGAGCTGTTTTTT
j_call: TRBJ2-5; v_call: TRBV10-3; d_call: .; clone_size: .; cdr3_aa: CAISEWRRHQETQYF; cdr3_nt: TGTGCCATCAGTGAATGGCGGAGGCACCAAGAGACCCAGTACTTC
j_call: TRBJ1-3; v_call: TRBV29-1; d_call: .; clone_size: few; cdr3_aa: CSVLDSPGNTIYF; cdr3_nt: TGCAGCGTTCTGGACAGCCCTGGAAACACCATATATTTT
j_call: TRBJ2-7; v_call: TRBV25-1; d_call: .; clone_size: many; cdr3_aa: CASSEGYEQYF; cdr3_nt: TGTGCCAGCAGCGAAGGCTACGAGCAGTACTTC
j_call: TRBJ1-2; v_call: TRBV4-1; d_call: .; clone_size: .; cdr3_aa: CASSQEEGARDECTF; cdr3_nt: TGCGCCAGCAGCCAAGAGGAAGGGGCCAGGGACGAGTGCACCTTC
j_call: TRBJ2-7; v_call: TRBV12-3/TRBV12-4; d_call: TRBD1; clone_size: many; cdr3_aa: CASSLSGQVTYEQYF; cdr3_nt: TGTGCCAGCAGTTTATCGGGACAGGTGACCTACGAGCAGTACTTC
j_call: TRBJ2-4; v_call: TRBV10-3; d_call: .; clone_size: many; cdr3_aa: CAISPQGRPLAKNIQYF; cdr3_nt: TGTGCCATCAGCCCTCAGGGTCGGCCGCTAGCCAAAAACATTCAGTACTTC
j_call: TRBJ2-7; v_call: TRBV27; d_call: .; clone_size: many; cdr3_aa: CASSSPRTVGSYEQYF; cdr3_nt: TGTGCCAGCAGTTCGCCCCGGACGGTGGGGAGCTACGAGCAGTACTTC
j_call: TRBJ2-7; v_call: TRBV6-1; d_call: .; clone_size: few; cdr3_aa: CASSEVRYEQYF; cdr3_nt: TGTGCCAGCAGTGAAGTCAGGTACGAGCAGTACTTC
j_call: TRBJ2-4; v_call: TRBV6-1; d_call: .; clone_size: .; cdr3_aa: CASSRLAKNIQYF; cdr3_nt: TGTGCCAGCAGTCGACTAGCCAAAAACATTCAGTACTTC
j_call: TRBJ1-2; v_call: TRBV28; d_call: .; clone_size: few; cdr3_aa: CASSFGTANYGYTF; cdr3_nt: TGTGCCAGCAGTTTTGGGACGGCTAACTATGGCTACACCTTC